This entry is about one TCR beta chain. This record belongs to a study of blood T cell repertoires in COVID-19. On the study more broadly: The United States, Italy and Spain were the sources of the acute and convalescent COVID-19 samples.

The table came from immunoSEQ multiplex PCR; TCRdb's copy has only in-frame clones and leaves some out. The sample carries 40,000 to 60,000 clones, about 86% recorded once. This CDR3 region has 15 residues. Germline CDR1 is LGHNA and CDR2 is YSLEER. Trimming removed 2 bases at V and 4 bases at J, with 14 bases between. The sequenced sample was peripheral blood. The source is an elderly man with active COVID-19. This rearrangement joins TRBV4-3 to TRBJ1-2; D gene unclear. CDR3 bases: TGCGCCAGCAGCCAACAATACGGGAGAAGCTATGGCTACACCTTC. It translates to CASSQQYGRSYGYTF.